This T cell receptor (beta chain) was found in a study of human T cells and chemical hapten exposure. Trimming took 2 bases from V and 3 from J, leaving 5 bases between them. The CDR3 has 12 amino acids. Germline V gene lookup returns CDR1 DFQATT and CDR2 SNEGSKA (reference sequence). Regarding time point: patch test 1, 2 weeks after DPC sensitization. Documented treatment: therapeutic diphenylcyclopropenone sensitization with weekly scalp DPC. Notes on this clonotype: What it recognizes is unknown.

Per the study methods: Individual samples carried between 23,224 and 690,600 TCRs, with 95,638 as the median. Each CDR3 protein is one row after TCRdb ran MiXCR on the RACE reads. These V and J calls derive from TCRdb rather than the authors' analysis. The repertoire holds about 120,000 distinct CDR3 sequences, around 13% seen once, with over 0.85% in the top ten. Overall study results and limits: Alopecia in all donors means immunity may differ from healthy individuals.

V is TRBV20-1 and J is TRBJ2-1; D gene ambiguous. The TCR sequence derives from a man between 18 and 35 years old with alopecia areata. Some clones in this sample may be carry-over from other donors' samples. Material: whole blood, obtained in connection with sensitization to the hapten diphenylcyclopropenone (DPC). The CDR3 loop is CSARQNYNEQFF. The CDR3 DNA reads as TGCAGTGCTAGACAGAACTACAATGAGCAGTTCTTC.